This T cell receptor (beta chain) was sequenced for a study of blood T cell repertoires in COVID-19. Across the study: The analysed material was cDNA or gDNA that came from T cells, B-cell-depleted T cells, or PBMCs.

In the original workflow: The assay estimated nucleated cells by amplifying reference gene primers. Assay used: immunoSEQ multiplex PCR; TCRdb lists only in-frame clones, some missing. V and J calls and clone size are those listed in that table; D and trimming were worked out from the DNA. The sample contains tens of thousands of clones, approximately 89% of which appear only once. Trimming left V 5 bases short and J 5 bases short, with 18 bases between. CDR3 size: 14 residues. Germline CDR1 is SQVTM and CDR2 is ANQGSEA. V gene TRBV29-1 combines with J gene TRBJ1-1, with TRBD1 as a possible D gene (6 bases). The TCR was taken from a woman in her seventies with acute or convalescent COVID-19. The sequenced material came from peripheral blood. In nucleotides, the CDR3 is TGCAGCGTTACCATAACCGCAGGGGCTACTGAAGCTTTCTTT. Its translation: CSVTITAGATEAFF. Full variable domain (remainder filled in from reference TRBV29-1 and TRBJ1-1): SAVISQKPSRDICQRGTSLTIQCQVDSQVTMMFWYRQQPGQSLTLIATANQGSEATYESGFVIDKFPISRPNLTFSTLTVSNMSPEDSSIYLCSVTITAGATEAFFGQGTRLTVV.